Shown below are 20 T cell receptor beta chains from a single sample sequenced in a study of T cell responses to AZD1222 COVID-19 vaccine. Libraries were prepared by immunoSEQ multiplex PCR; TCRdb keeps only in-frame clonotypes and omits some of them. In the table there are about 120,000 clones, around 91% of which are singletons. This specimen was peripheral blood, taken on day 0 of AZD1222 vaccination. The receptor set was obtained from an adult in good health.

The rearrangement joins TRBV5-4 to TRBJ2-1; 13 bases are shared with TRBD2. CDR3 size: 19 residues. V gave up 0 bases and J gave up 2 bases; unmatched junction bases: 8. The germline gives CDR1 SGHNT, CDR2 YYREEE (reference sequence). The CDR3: CASSLAGLAGPHTYNEQFF. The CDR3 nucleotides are TGTGCCAGCAGCTTGGCGGGACTAGCGGGACCACACACCTACAATGAGCAGTTCTTC.

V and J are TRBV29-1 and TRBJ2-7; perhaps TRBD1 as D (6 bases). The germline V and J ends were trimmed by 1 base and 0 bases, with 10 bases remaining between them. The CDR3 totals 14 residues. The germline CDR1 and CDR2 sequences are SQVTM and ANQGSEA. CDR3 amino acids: CSVEVGRGSYEQYF. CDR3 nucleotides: TGCAGCGTTGAAGTCGGCAGGGGCTCCTACGAGCAGTACTTC.

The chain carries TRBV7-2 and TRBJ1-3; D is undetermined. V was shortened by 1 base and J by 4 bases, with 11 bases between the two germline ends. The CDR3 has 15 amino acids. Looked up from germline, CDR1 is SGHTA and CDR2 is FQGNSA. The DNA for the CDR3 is TGTGCCAGCAGCTTAGATCCGGGAGCAGGAAACACCATATATTTT. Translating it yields CASSLDPGAGNTIYF.

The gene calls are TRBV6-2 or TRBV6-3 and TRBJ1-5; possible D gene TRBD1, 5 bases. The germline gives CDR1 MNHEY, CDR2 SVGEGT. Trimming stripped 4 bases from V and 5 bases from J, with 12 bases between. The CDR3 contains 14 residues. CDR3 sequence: CASSSQDTYQPQHF. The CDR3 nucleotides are TGTGCCAGCAGTTCCCAGGACACTTATCAGCCCCAGCATTTT.

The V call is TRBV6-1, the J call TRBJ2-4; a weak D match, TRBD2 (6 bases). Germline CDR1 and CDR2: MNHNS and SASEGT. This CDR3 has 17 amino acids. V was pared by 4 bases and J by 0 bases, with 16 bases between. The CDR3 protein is CASSARLSGVAKNIQYF. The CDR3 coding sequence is TGTGCCAGCAGTGCCCGACTATCGGGGGTAGCCAAAAACATTCAGTACTTC.

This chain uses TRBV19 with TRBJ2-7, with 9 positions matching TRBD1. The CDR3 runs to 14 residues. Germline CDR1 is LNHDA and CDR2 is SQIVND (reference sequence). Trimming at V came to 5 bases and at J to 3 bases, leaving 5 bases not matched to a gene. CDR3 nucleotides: TGTGCCAGTAGTGTCACAGGGGGCCTCTACGAGCAGTACTTC. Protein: CASSVTGGLYEQYF.

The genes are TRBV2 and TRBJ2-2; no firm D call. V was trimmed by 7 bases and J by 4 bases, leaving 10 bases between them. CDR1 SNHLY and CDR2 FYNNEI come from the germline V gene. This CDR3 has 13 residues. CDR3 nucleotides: TGTGCCAGCATGATTGGTCGCACCGGGGAGCTGTTTTTT. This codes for CASMIGRTGELFF.

The CDR3 loop is CASSYSETQYF. Here the CDR3 DNA reads TGTGCCAGCAGTTACTCTGAGACCCAGTACTTC. The chain combines TRBV6-2 or TRBV6-3 with TRBJ2-5; no clear D. CDR1 is MNHEY and CDR2 is SVGEGT in the germline V gene. V was clipped by 0 bases and J by 5 bases, with 1 base between them. This CDR3 has 11 residues.

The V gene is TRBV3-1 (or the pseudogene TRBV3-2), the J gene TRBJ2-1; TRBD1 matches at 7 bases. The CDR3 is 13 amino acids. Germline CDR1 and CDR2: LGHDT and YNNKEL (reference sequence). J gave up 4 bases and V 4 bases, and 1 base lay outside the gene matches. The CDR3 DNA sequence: TGTGCCAGCAGCCTGGGACAGTACAATGAGCAGTTCTTC. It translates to CASSLGQYNEQFF.

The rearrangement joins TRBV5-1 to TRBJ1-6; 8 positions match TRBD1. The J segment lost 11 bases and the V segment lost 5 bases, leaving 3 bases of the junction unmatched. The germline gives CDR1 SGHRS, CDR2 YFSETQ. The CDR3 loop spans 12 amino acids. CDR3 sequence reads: CASSSTGAPLHF. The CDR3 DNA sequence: TGCGCCAGCAGTTCGACAGGGGCACCCCTCCACTTT. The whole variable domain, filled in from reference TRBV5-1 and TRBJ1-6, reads KAGVTQTPRYLIKTRGQQVTLSCSPISGHRSVSWYQQTPGQGLQFLFEYFSETQRNKGNFPGRFSGRQFSNSRSEMNVSTLELGDSALYLCASSSTGAPLHFGNGTRLTVT.

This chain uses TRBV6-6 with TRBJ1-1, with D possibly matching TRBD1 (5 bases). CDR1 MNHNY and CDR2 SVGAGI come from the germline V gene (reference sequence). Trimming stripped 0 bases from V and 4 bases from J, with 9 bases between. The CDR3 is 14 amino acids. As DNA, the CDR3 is TGTGCCAGCAGTTACTCGAGGACAAGCACTGAAGCTTTCTTT. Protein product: CASSYSRTSTEAFF.

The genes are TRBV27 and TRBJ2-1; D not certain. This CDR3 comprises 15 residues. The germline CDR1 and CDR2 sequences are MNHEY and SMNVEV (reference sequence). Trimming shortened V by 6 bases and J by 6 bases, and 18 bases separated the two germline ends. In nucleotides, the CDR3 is TGTGCCAGCAGCCCTAGAATTGGACCAGGCAATGAGCAGTTCTTC. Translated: CASSPRIGPGNEQFF.

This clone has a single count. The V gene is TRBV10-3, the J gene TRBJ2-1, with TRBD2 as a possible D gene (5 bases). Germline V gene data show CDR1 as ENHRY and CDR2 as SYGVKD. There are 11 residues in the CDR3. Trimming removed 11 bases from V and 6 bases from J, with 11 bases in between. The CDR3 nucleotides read TGTGCCGCCGGGGTGGGCAATGAGCAGTTCTTC. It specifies CAAGVGNEQFF.

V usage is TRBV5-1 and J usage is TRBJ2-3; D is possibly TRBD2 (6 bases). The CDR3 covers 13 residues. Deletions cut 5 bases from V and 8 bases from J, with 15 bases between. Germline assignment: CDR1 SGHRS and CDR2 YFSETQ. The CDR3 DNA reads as TGCGCCAGCAGTTGGGACTCTCCAGCTACGCAGTATTTT. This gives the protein CASSWDSPATQYF.

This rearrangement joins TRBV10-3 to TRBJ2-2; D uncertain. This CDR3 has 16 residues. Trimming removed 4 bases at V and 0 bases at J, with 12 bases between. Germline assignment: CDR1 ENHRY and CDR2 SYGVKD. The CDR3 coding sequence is TGTGCCATCAGTGTGGCGAGAGCAGCGAACACCGGGGAGCTGTTTTTT. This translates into CAISVARAANTGELFF.

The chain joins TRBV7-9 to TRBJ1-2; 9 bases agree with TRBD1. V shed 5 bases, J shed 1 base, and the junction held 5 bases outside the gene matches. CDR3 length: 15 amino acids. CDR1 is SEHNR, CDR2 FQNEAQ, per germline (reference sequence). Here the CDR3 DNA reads TGTGCCAGCAGCCCCACGGGACAGGGTAACTATGGCTACACCTTC. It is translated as CASSPTGQGNYGYTF.

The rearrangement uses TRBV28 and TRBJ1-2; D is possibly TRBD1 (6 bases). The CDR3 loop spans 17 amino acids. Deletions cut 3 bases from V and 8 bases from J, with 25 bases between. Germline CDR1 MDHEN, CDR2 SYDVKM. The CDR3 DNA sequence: TGTGCCAGCAGTTTTAGACCCACTCCGGGACAACCCAGGGGCTACACCTTC. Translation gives CASSFRPTPGQPRGYTF.

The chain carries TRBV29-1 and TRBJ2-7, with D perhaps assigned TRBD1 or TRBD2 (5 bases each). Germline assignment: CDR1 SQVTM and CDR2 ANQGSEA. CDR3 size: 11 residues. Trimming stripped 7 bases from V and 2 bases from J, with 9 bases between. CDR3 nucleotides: TGCAGCGCCAAGGGACCCTACGAGCAGTACTTC. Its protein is CSAKGPYEQYF.

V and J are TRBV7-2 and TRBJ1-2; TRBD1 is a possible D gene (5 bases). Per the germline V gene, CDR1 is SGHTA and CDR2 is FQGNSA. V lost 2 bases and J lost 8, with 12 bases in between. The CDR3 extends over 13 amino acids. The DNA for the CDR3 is TGTGCCAGCAGCTTAATGGTACAGGTCGGCTACACCTTC. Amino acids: CASSLMVQVGYTF.

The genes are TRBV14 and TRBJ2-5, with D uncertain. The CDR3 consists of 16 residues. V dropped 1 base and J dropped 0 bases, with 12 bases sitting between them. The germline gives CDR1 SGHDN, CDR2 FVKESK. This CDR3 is CASSQVAVGYQETQYF. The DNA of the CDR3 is TGTGCCAGCAGCCAAGTGGCTGTTGGGTACCAAGAGACCCAGTACTTC.